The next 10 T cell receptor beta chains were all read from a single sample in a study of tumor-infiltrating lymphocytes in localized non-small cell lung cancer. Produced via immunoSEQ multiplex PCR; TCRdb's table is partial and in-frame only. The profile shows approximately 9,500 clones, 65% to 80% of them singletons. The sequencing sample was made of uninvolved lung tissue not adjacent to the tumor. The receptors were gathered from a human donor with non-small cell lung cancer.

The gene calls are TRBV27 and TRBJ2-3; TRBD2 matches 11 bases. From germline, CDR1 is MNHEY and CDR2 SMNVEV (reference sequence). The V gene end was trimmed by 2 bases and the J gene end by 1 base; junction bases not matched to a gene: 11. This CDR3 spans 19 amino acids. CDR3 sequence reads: CASSLGLRLAGGRTDTQYF. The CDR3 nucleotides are TGTGCCAGCAGTTTAGGTCTGAGGCTAGCGGGGGGCCGCACAGATACGCAGTATTTT.

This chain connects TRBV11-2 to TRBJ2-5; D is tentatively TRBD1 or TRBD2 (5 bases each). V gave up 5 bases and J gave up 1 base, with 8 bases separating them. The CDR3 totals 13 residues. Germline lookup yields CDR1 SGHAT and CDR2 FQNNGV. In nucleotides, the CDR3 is TGTGCCAGCAGCCCGGGACCCCAAGAGACCCAGTACTTC. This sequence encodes CASSPGPQETQYF.

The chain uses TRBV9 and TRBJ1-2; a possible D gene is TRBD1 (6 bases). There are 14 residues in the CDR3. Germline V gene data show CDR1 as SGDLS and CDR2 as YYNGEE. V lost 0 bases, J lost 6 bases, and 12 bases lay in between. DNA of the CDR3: TGTGCCAGCAGCGTAGTAGGGGGATCGGATGGCTACACCTTC. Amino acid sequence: CASSVVGGSDGYTF.

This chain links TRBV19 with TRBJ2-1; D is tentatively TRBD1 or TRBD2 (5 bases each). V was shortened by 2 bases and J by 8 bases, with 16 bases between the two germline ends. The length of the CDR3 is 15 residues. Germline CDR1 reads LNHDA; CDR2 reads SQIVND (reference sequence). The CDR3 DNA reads TGTGCCAGTAGTATAATGGGGGAGTTTTTCCATGAGCAGTTCTTC. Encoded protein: CASSIMGEFFHEQFF.

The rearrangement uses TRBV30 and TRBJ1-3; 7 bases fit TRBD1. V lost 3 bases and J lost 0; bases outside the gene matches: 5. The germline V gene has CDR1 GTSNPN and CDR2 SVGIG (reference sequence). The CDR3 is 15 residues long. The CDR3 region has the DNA TGTGCCTGGAGGACAGGGACCTTCTCTGGAAACACCATATATTTT. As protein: CAWRTGTFSGNTIYF.

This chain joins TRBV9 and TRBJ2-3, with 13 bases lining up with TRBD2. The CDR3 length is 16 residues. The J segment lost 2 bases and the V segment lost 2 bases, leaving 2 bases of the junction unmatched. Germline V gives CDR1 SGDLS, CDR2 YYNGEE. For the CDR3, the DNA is TGTGCCAGCAGCGTGACTAGCGGGGGGACCACAGATACGCAGTATTTT. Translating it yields CASSVTSGGTTDTQYF.

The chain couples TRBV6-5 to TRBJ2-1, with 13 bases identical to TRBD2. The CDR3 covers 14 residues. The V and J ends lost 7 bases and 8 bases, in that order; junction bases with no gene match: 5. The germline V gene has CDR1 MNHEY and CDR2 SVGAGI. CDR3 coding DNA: TGTGCCAGCACCGGACTAGCGGGAGACTATGAGCAGTTCTTC. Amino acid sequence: CASTGLAGDYEQFF.

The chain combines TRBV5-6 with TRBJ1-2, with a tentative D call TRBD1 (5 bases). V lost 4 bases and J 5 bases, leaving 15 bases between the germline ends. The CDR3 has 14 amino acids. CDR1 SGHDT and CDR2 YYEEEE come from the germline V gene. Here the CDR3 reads CASSPGRVGYGYTF. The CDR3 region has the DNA TGTGCCAGCAGCCCCGGCAGGGTTGGATATGGCTACACCTTC.

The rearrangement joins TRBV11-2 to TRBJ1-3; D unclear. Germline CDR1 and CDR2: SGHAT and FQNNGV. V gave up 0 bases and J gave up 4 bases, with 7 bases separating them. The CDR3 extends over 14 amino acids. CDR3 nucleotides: TGTGCCAGCAGCTTAGACCCCCCAGGAAACACCATATATTTT. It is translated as CASSLDPPGNTIYF.

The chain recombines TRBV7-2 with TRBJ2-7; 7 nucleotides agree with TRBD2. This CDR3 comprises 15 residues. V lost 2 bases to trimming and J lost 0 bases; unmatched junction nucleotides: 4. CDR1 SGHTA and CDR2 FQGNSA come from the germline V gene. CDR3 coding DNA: TGTGCCAGCAGCTTAAGCCTAGCGGTCTCCTACGAGCAGTACTTC. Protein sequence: CASSLSLAVSYEQYF.